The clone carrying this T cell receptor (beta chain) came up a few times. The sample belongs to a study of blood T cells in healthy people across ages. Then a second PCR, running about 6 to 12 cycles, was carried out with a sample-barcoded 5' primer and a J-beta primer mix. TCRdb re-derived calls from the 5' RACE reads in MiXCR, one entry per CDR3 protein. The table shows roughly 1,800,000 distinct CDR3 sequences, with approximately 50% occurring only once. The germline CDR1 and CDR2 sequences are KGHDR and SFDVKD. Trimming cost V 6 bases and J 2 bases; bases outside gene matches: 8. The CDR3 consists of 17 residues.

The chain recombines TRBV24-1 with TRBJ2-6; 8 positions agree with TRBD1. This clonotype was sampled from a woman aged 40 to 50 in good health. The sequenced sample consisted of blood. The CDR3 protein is CATSKGQANPGANVLTF. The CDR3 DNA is TGTGCCACCAGTAAGGGACAGGCTAATCCTGGGGCCAACGTCCTGACTTTC.